One and the same sample provided the 6 T cell receptor beta chains below, sequenced in a study of T cells and Merkel cell carcinoma outcomes. TCRdb keeps only in-frame clones here, not all; method: immunoSEQ multiplex PCR. The sample has 15,000 to 16,000 clones, roughly 81% seen once. The sequenced sample was tumor tissue from Merkel cell carcinoma. These receptors all stem from a human donor with Merkel cell carcinoma.

This chain connects TRBV30 to TRBJ2-3; D remains unclear. The CDR3 has 12 residues. Per the germline V gene, CDR1 is GTSNPN and CDR2 is SVGIG (reference sequence). V gave up 5 bases and J gave up 2 bases, with 8 bases separating them. Written as DNA, the CDR3 is TGTGCCTGGCAGAGTAACACAGATACGCAGTATTTT. Encoded protein: CAWQSNTDTQYF.

In this sample, this clone turned up a few times. The chain recombines TRBV5-1 with TRBJ2-3; D is perhaps TRBD2 (6 bases). V lost 4 bases to trimming and J lost 5 bases, with 17 bases between them. Looked up from germline, CDR1 is SGHRS and CDR2 is YFSETQ. This CDR3 spans 15 amino acids. This CDR3 is CASSGSLAAQDTQYF. CDR3 nucleotide sequence: TGCGCCAGCAGCGGAAGTTTAGCGGCGCAAGATACGCAGTATTTT.

This clone was detected a few times. The genes are TRBV29-1 and TRBJ2-3; D tentatively fits TRBD1 or TRBD2 (5 bases each). Looked up from germline, CDR1 is SQVTM and CDR2 is ANQGSEA. Trimming removed 0 bases at V and 2 bases at J, with 18 bases between. The CDR3 consists of 17 residues. The CDR3 region is CSVEDPEDTSDTDTQYF. The CDR3 nucleotides read TGCAGCGTTGAAGATCCGGAGGACACATCAGACACAGATACGCAGTATTTT.

The rearrangement joins TRBV6-5 to TRBJ1-1; D gene ambiguous. The length of the CDR3 is 16 residues. Germline V CDR1 and CDR2: MNHEY, SVGAGI. The V end lost 4 bases, the J end lost 1 base, and 16 bases lay between the germline ends. CDR3 protein: CASSFETPLQNTEAFF. Written as DNA, the CDR3 is TGTGCCAGCAGTTTTGAGACACCCCTTCAGAACACTGAAGCTTTCTTT.

This rearrangement joins TRBV7-8 to TRBJ2-2; the match to TRBD2 covers 8 bases. With V trimmed by 2 bases and J by 2 bases, 4 bases remained unmatched. CDR3 length: 16 amino acids. Germline values: CDR1 SGHVS, CDR2 FQNEAQ. The CDR3 reads CASSLNSGDNTGELFF. The DNA for the CDR3 is TGTGCCAGCAGCTTAAATAGCGGGGATAACACCGGGGAGCTGTTTTTT.

This clone has a single count. V is TRBV29-1 and J is TRBJ2-5; D gene uncertain. Germline CDR1 and CDR2: SQVTM and ANQGSEA. This CDR3 is built from 12 residues. V lost 5 bases to trimming and J lost 5 bases, with 12 bases between them. The CDR3 protein is CSVRLPGETQYF. Here the CDR3 DNA reads TGCAGCGTTCGACTCCCCGGGGAGACCCAGTACTTC.